Each of the 27 T cell receptor beta chains below was sequenced from the same sample in a study of blood T cell repertoires in COVID-19. Clones were sequenced by immunoSEQ multiplex PCR, and TCRdb holds only the in-frame ones, with some missing. The repertoire holds under 250,000 clones, with 70% to 85% as singletons. The sequencing input was PBMCs or T cells enriched from blood (not recorded which). Receptors were obtained from a man between 60 and 70 years old who had recovered from COVID-19.

This clone was detected once. The sample contains more than one DNA sequence encoding this CDR3. This chain uses TRBV3-1 (or the pseudogene TRBV3-2) with TRBJ1-2; TRBD1 aligns across 8 bases. The CDR3 is made up of 16 amino acids. Germline CDR1 is LGHDT and CDR2 is YNNKEL (reference sequence). V lost 0 bases, J lost 2 bases, and 5 bases stayed unmatched. This chain's CDR3 is CASSQDGAGGNYGYTF. DNA for the CDR3: TGTGCCAGCAGCCAAGATGGGGCAGGGGGCAACTATGGCTACACCTTC.

The V gene is TRBV24-1, the J gene TRBJ1-3; TRBD1 might be the D (5 bases). Trimming removed 2 bases from V and 0 bases from J, with 10 bases in between. There are 16 residues in the CDR3. Germline assignment: CDR1 KGHDR and CDR2 SFDVKD. CDR3: CATSDYGAHSGNTIYF. The DNA for the CDR3 is TGTGCCACCAGTGATTATGGGGCCCACTCTGGAAACACCATATATTTT.

The V and J genes are TRBV4-1 and TRBJ2-7, with 9 nucleotides matching TRBD1. The CDR3 consists of 17 residues. Looked up from germline, CDR1 is MGHRA and CDR2 is YSYEKL. Unmatched junction bases numbered 11, after V lost 1 base and J lost 4 bases. The CDR3 bases are TGCGCCAGCAGCCAAGGCGCTGTGGGACAGGGAGAGTACGAGCAGTACTTC. Encoded protein: CASSQGAVGQGEYEQYF.

V gene TRBV7-9 combines with J gene TRBJ2-3, with D possibly being TRBD2 (7 bases). V lost 5 bases to trimming and J lost 3 bases, with 18 bases between them. Germline V CDR1 and CDR2: SEHNR, FQNEAQ (reference sequence). The CDR3 extends over 16 amino acids. Here the CDR3 reads CASSPDGGHFTDTQYF. The CDR3 DNA is TGTGCCAGCAGCCCCGACGGGGGGCACTTTACAGATACGCAGTATTTT.

The CDR3 reads CASSLEPGRRSPLHF. The DNA of the CDR3 is TGTGCCAGCAGCTTAGAGCCAGGGAGGAGGTCACCCCTCCACTTT. The chain is built from TRBV13 and TRBJ1-6; maybe TRBD1 (5 bases). The CDR3 runs to 15 residues. CDR1 is PRHDT, CDR2 FYEKMQ, per germline (reference sequence). Deletions cut 1 base from V and 10 bases from J, with 14 bases between.

This chain uses TRBV10-3 with TRBJ2-2; 7 positions match TRBD1. The CDR3 runs 16 residues. The ends lost 4 bases at V and 0 bases at J; junction bases unmatched: 5. The germline V gene encodes CDR1 ENHRY and CDR2 SYGVKD. CDR3 sequence (DNA): TGTGCCATCAGTGGAGGGGGCAGCGCGAACACCGGGGAGCTGTTTTTT. Translating gives CAISGGGSANTGELFF.

This clone was seen a few times. The chain is built from TRBV19 and TRBJ2-2; D unresolved. Germline V gives CDR1 LNHDA, CDR2 SQIVND (reference sequence). This CDR3 region has 12 residues. V dropped 11 bases and J dropped 5 bases, with 12 bases sitting between them. CDR3 loop: CASAPGTGELFF. CDR3 nucleotide sequence: TGTGCCTCAGCGCCGGGTACCGGGGAGCTGTTTTTT.

The chain employs TRBV10-2 and TRBJ2-7; D is ambiguous. Trimming took 2 bases from V and 3 from J, leaving 5 bases between them. Per the germline V gene, CDR1 is WSHSY and CDR2 is SAAADI. This CDR3 region has 12 residues. CDR3 sequence (DNA): TGCGCCAGCAGTGAGGCCAGCTACGAGCAGTACTTC. Translating gives CASSEASYEQYF.

The CDR3 nucleotides are TGCAGCGTTGATTTACAGGTCCAAGAGACCCAGTACTTC. Protein: CSVDLQVQETQYF. The V and J genes are TRBV29-1 and TRBJ2-5; weak D call: TRBD1 (5 bases). CDR1 SQVTM and CDR2 ANQGSEA come from the germline V gene. V dropped 3 bases and J dropped 1 base, with 9 bases sitting between them. The CDR3 sequence is 13 residues long.

This clone was counted only a few times. The chain combines TRBV27 with TRBJ2-2, with D uncertain. Germline values: CDR1 MNHEY, CDR2 SMNVEV (reference sequence). The CDR3 consists of 12 residues. V was pared by 6 bases and J by 6 bases, with 8 bases between. The CDR3 loop is CASSLRPGELFF. Here the CDR3 DNA reads TGTGCCAGCAGCCTGAGGCCCGGGGAGCTGTTTTTT.

V and J are TRBV9 and TRBJ1-1; no definite D call. The V and J ends lost 4 bases and 3 bases respectively, with 7 bases between them. The CDR3 is 12 residues long. Germline V gives CDR1 SGDLS, CDR2 YYNGEE. Here the CDR3 reads CASSYGDTEAFF. For the CDR3, the DNA is TGTGCCAGCAGCTACGGAGACACTGAAGCTTTCTTT.

V gene TRBV27 combines with J gene TRBJ2-7; the D gene is possibly TRBD1 (6 bases). The CDR3 sequence is 15 residues long. Germline lookup yields CDR1 MNHEY and CDR2 SMNVEV (reference sequence). Trimming removed 5 bases from V and 2 bases from J, with 16 bases in between. The CDR3 spells CASSLLPGHPYEQYF. In DNA form, the CDR3 reads TGTGCCAGCAGTCTCCTTCCGGGACATCCCTACGAGCAGTACTTC.

The V call is TRBV7-2, the J call TRBJ1-5, with 8 bases fitting TRBD1. This CDR3 contains 15 residues. V was pared by 5 bases and J by 5 bases, with 8 bases of the junction left unmatched. CDR1 is SGHTA, CDR2 FQGNSA, per germline. The CDR3 sequence is CASSPGQGAYQPQHF. CDR3 bases: TGTGCCAGCAGCCCAGGGCAGGGGGCTTATCAGCCCCAGCATTTT.

The genes are TRBV5-1 and TRBJ1-2; TRBD1 might be the D (5 bases). Germline values: CDR1 SGHRS, CDR2 YFSETQ. Trimming removed 4 bases from V and 0 bases from J, with 13 bases in between. This CDR3 is 15 amino acids long. The CDR3 spells CASSTWTQSNYGYTF. CDR3 nucleotides: TGCGCCAGCAGCACATGGACACAATCTAACTATGGCTACACCTTC.

V and J are TRBV10-3 and TRBJ2-3, with 7 bases identical to TRBD1. In germline, CDR1 is ENHRY, CDR2 SYGVKD. The CDR3 consists of 18 residues. V gave up 4 bases and J gave up 0 bases; unmatched junction bases: 13. CDR3 amino acids: CAISGSGDRAPSTDTQYF. CDR3 DNA sequence: TGTGCCATCAGTGGTTCAGGAGACAGGGCTCCTAGCACAGATACGCAGTATTTT.

This clone was counted between two and nine times. The V call is TRBV5-1, the J call TRBJ2-2; 11 nucleotides agree with TRBD2. Trimming removed 0 bases from V and 3 bases from J; junction bases left unmatched: 7. This CDR3 has 18 amino acids. Germline CDR1 SGHRS, CDR2 YFSETQ. CDR3 nucleotides: TGCGCCAGCAGCTTGGTGGCTAGCGGGGGGATGGACACCGGGGAGCTGTTTTTT. As protein: CASSLVASGGMDTGELFF.

The chain couples TRBV7-9 to TRBJ1-3; no clear D gene. Trimming stripped 4 bases from V and 2 bases from J, with 12 bases between. Germline CDR1 reads SEHNR; CDR2 reads FQNEAQ (reference sequence). This CDR3 spans 15 amino acids. The CDR3 sequence: CASSSYERTGNTIYF. The CDR3 nucleotides are TGTGCCAGCAGCTCTTATGAGCGTACTGGAAACACCATATATTTT.

This chain connects TRBV29-1 to TRBJ2-2, with D perhaps TRBD1 (6 bases). Germline V gene lookup returns CDR1 SQVTM and CDR2 ANQGSEA. Trimming left V 4 bases short and J 3 bases short, with 9 bases between. The CDR3 spans 13 residues. DNA of the CDR3: TGCAGCGTTGTAACAGGGTACACCGGGGAGCTGTTTTTT. It encodes CSVVTGYTGELFF.

The CDR3 DNA reads as TGTGCCAGCTCACCTCTGGCGGGTTACGAGCAGTACTTC. Its protein product is CASSPLAGYEQYF. The J gene is TRBJ2-7, the V gene TRBV18; tentatively, D is TRBD2 (5 bases). Germline CDR1 reads KGHSH; CDR2 reads LQKENI. V lost 3 bases and J 4 bases, leaving 10 bases between the germline ends. The CDR3 totals 13 residues.

The chain carries TRBV7-8 and TRBJ2-2; 10 positions agree with TRBD1. CDR3 length: 14 residues. The V and J ends lost 6 bases and 6 bases, in that order; junction bases with no gene match: 4. The germline CDR1 and CDR2 sequences are SGHVS and FQNEAQ. DNA of the CDR3: TGTGCCAGCAGTCGGGACAGGGGTTCCGGGGAGCTGTTTTTT. This sequence encodes CASSRDRGSGELFF. Full variable domain (outside the CDR3, taken from reference TRBV7-8 and TRBJ2-2): GAGVSQSPRYKVAKRGQDVALRCDPISGHVSLFWYQQALGQGPEFLTYFQNEAQLDKSGLPSDRFFAERPEGSVSTLKIQRTQQEDSAVYLCASSRDRGSGELFFGEGSRLTVL.

This chain joins TRBV12-5 and TRBJ2-2; 9 bases are a match to TRBD2. Germline lookup yields CDR1 LGHNT and CDR2 FRNRAP. This CDR3 has 15 amino acids. V was clipped by 2 bases and J by 7 bases; unmatched bases: 5. The CDR3 sequence is CASGLSSGAFGELFF. DNA of the CDR3: TGTGCTAGTGGTTTGTCTAGCGGGGCTTTCGGGGAGCTGTTTTTT.

The chain recombines TRBV6-2 or TRBV6-3 with TRBJ1-2; D gene ambiguous. V lost 0 bases and J 2 bases, leaving 10 bases between the germline ends. This CDR3 region has 15 residues. Germline V lookup: CDR1 MNHEY, CDR2 SVGEGT. The CDR3 spells CASSYSYHTNYGYTF. For the CDR3, the DNA is TGTGCCAGCAGTTACTCGTACCACACCAACTATGGCTACACCTTC.

The chain uses TRBV6-5 and TRBJ1-2, with D unresolved. The CDR3 runs 16 residues. Germline V CDR1 and CDR2: MNHEY, SVGAGI. The ends were cut back, 0 bases at V and 4 bases at J, with 15 bases in the middle. CDR3 amino acids: CASSYSATPRGYGYTF. The CDR3 coding sequence is TGTGCCAGCAGTTACTCGGCGACACCCCGGGGCTATGGCTACACCTTC.

The V and J genes are TRBV5-1 and TRBJ1-4, with TRBD1 identical over 9 bases. CDR1 SGHRS and CDR2 YFSETQ come from the germline V gene. Trimming took 4 bases from V and 6 from J; bases not matched to a gene: 10. The CDR3 length is 16 residues. The CDR3 DNA follows: TGCGCCAGCAGCGCCGCAATACAGGGGGCGGATGAAAAACTGTTTTTT. It codes for CASSAAIQGADEKLFF.

The V call is TRBV19, the J call TRBJ1-4; D unresolved. The ends were cut back, 3 bases at V and 5 bases at J, with 13 bases in the middle. The germline V gene encodes CDR1 LNHDA and CDR2 SQIVND (reference sequence). The CDR3 extends over 15 amino acids. The CDR3 spells CASSIRLLHNEKLFF. The CDR3 nucleotides read TGTGCCAGTAGTATCAGACTTCTTCACAATGAAAAACTGTTTTTT.

This clone was seen a single time. The chain joins TRBV7-9 to TRBJ2-7, with D unresolved. The CDR3 is 14 residues long. Trimming pared 1 base from V and 2 bases from J, leaving 9 bases between. The V gene's germline CDR1 is SEHNR and CDR2 FQNEAQ (reference sequence). The CDR3 is CASSLGPRTYEQYF. The CDR3 DNA is TGTGCCAGCAGCTTAGGTCCGAGAACCTACGAGCAGTACTTC.

V is TRBV12-3 or TRBV12-4 and J is TRBJ1-4; D unresolved. Trimming took 2 bases from V and 7 from J, leaving 8 bases between them. The CDR3 length is 13 residues. The CDR3 nucleotides read TGTGCCAGCAGTTTAAGCCGGGGTGAAAAACTGTTTTTT. This sequence encodes CASSLSRGEKLFF.